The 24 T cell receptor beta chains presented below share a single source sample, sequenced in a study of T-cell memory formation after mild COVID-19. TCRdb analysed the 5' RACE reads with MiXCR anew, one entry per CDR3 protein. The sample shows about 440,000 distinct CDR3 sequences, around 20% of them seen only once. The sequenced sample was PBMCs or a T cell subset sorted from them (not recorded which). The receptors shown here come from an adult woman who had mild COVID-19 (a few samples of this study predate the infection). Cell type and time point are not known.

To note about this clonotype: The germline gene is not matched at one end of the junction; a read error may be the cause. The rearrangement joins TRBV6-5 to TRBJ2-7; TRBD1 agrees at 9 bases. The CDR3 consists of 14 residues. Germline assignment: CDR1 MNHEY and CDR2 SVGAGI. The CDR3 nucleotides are TGTGCCAGCAGCCGGACAGGGGTCTCCCACGAGCAGTACTTC. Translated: CASSRTGVSHEQYF.

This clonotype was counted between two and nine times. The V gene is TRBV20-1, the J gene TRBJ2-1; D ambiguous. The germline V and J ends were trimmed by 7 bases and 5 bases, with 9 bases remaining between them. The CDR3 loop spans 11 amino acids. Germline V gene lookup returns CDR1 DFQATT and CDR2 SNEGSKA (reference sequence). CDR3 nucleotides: TGCAGTGTCCCATCGAACAATGAGCAGTTCTTC. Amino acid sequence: CSVPSNNEQFF.

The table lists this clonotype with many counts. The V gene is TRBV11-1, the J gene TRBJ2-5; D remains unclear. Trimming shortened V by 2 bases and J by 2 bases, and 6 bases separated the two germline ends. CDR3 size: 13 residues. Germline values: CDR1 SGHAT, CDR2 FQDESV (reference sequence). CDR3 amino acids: CASSLHPQETQYF. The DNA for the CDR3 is TGTGCCAGCAGCTTACACCCGCAAGAGACCCAGTACTTC.

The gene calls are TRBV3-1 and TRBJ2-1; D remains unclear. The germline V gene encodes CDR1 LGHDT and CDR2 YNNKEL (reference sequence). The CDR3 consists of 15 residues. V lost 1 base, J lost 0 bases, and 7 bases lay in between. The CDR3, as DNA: TGTGCCAGCAGCCAAGTGACCAACTCCTACAATGAGCAGTTCTTC. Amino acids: CASSQVTNSYNEQFF.

The CDR3, as DNA: TGTGCCAGCTCACCAAGGACTAGCGGGAGTGTCGACGAGCAGTACTTC. Amino acids: CASSPRTSGSVDEQYF. This chain uses TRBV18 with TRBJ2-7, with 13 bases that match TRBD2. The CDR3 runs 16 residues. Germline values: CDR1 KGHSH, CDR2 LQKENI. The trim removed 2 bases at V and 5 bases at J, leaving 6 bases unmatched.

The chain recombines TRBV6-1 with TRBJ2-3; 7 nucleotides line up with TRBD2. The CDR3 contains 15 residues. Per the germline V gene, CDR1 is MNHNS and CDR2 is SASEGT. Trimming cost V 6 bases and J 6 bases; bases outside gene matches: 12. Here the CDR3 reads CASRWSGGPTDTQYF. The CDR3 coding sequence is TGTGCCAGCAGGTGGTCGGGGGGACCAACGGATACGCAGTATTTT.

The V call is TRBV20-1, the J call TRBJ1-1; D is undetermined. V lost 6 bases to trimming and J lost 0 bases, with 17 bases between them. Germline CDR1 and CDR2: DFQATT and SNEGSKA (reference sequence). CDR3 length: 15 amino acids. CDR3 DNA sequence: TGCAGTGCCATGGGAGTCAGCAGAATGAACACTGAAGCTTTCTTT. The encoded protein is CSAMGVSRMNTEAFF.

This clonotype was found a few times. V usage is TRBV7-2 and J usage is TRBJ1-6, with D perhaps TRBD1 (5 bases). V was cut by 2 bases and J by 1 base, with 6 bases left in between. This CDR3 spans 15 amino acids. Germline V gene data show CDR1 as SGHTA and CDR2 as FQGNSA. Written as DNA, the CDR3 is TGTGCCAGCAGCTTATGGGGGTCCTATAATTCACCCCTCCACTTT. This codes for CASSLWGSYNSPLHF.

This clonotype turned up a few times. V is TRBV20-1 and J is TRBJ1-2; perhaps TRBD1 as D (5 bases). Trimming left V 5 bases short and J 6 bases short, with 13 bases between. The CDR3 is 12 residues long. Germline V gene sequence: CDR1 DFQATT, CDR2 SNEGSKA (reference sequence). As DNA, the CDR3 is TGCAGTGCTCGGGACGGGCGGGATGGCTACACCTTC. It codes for CSARDGRDGYTF.

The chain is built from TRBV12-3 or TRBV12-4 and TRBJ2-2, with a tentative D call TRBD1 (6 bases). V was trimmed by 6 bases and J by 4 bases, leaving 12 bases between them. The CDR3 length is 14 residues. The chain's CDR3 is CASSLTGPTGELFF. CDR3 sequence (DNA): TGTGCCAGCAGCCTGACAGGTCCCACCGGGGAGCTGTTTTTT.

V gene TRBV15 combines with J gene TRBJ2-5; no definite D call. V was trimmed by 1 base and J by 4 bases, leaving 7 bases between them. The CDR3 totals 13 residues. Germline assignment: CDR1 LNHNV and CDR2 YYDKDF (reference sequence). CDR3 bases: TGTGCCACCAGCAGAGGTGGGGTAGAGACCCAGTACTTC. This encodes CATSRGGVETQYF.

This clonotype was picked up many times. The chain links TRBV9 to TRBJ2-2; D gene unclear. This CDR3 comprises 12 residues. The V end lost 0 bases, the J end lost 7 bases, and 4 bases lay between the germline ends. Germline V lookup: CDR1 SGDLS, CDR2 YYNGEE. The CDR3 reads CASSVGGGELFF. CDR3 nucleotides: TGTGCCAGCAGCGTAGGTGGCGGGGAGCTGTTTTTT.

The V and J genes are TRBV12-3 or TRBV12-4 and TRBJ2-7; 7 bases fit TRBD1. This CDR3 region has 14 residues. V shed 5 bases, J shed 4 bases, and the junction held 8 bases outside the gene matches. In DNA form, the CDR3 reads TGTGCCAGCAGTCCACAGGGGATGGGGTACGAGCAGTACTTC. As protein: CASSPQGMGYEQYF.

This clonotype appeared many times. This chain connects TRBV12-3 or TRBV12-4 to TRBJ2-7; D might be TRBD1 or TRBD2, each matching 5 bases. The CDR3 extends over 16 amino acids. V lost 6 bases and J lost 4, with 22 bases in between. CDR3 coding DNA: TGTGCCAGCAGCGATCGGGACGGCTGGTTGAATTACGAGCAGTACTTC. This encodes CASSDRDGWLNYEQYF.

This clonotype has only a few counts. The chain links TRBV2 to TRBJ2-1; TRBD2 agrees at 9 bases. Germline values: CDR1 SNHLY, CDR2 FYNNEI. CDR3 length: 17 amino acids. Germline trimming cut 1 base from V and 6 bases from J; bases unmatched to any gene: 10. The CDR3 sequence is CASSEGPLAGTSNEQFF. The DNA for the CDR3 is TGTGCCAGCAGTGAAGGCCCGCTAGCGGGGACTAGCAATGAGCAGTTCTTC.

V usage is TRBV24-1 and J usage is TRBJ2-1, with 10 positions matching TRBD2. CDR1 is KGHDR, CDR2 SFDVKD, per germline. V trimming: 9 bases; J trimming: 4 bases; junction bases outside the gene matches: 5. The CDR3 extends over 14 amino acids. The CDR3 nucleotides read TGTGCCACCGGGACTAGCGAAAAATACAATGAGCAGTTCTTC. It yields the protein CATGTSEKYNEQFF.

The CDR3 DNA sequence: TGTGCCAGCAGCGAACCGGGACTAACGAACACCGGGGAGCTGTTTTTT. Amino acids: CASSEPGLTNTGELFF. This rearrangement joins TRBV9 to TRBJ2-2; 7 bases map to TRBD2. V dropped 3 bases and J dropped 0; count of bases not matched to a gene: 5. CDR3 length: 16 residues. Germline CDR1 reads SGDLS; CDR2 reads YYNGEE.

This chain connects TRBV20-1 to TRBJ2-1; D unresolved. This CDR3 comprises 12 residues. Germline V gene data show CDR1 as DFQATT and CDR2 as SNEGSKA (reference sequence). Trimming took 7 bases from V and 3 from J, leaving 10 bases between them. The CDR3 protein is CSEQAGYNEQFF. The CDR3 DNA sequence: TGCAGTGAGCAGGCAGGCTACAATGAGCAGTTCTTC.

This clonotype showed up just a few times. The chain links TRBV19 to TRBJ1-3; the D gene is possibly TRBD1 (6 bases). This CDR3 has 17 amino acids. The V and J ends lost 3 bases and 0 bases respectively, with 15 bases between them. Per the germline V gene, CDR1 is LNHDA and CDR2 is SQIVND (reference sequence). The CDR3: CASSMGGRSSSGNTIYF. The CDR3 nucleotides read TGTGCCAGTAGTATGGGGGGCAGGAGCTCCTCTGGAAACACCATATATTTT.

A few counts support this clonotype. CDR3 sequence: CASSPKAGQLYGYTF. CDR3 sequence (DNA): TGTGCCAGCAGCCCCAAAGCGGGACAGCTCTATGGCTACACCTTC. The J gene is TRBJ1-2, the V gene TRBV9, with 7 bases that match TRBD1. V was pared by 4 bases and J by 4 bases, with 10 bases of the junction left unmatched. The CDR3 has 15 amino acids. Germline values: CDR1 SGDLS, CDR2 YYNGEE.

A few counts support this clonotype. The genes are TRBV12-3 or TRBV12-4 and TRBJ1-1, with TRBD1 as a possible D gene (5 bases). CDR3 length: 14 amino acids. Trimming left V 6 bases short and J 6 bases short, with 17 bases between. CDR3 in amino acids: CASRTGQSGAEAFF. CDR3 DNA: TGTGCCAGCAGGACGGGGCAAAGTGGCGCTGAAGCTTTCTTT.

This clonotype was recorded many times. Written as DNA, the CDR3 is TGTGCCAGCAGTTTGGCTACCGGGACTGAAGCTTTCTTT. Protein: CASSLATGTEAFF. The rearrangement links TRBV28 to TRBJ1-1, with D hard to call. Trimming cost V 3 bases and J 5 bases, with 10 bases left between them. This CDR3 comprises 13 residues. Per germline, CDR1 MDHEN and CDR2 SYDVKM.

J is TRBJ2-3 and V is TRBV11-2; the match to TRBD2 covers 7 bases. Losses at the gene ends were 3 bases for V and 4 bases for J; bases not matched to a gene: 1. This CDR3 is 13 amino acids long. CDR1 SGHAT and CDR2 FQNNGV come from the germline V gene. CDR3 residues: CASSLTSPDTQYF. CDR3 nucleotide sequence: TGTGCCAGCAGCTTGACTAGCCCAGATACGCAGTATTTT.

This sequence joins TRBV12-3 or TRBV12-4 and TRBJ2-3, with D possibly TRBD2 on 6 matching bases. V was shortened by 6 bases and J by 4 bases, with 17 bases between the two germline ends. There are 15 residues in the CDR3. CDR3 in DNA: TGTGCCAGCAGCCGCGGGACCGGTGCTTCAGATACGCAGTATTTT. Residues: CASSRGTGASDTQYF.